The 20 T cell receptor beta chains reported below all come from one sample, sequenced in a study of blood T cell repertoires in COVID-19. Sequencing was performed with immunoSEQ multiplex PCR; in TCRdb, only in-frame clones are kept and a portion is missing. The table records a few hundred thousand clones, approximately 90% of them present only once. Sequencing input: peripheral blood. Every receptor here comes from a young man with active or convalescent COVID-19.

This chain joins TRBV7-9 and TRBJ1-1; D call uncertain. The CDR3 extends over 14 amino acids. Looked up from germline, CDR1 is SEHNR and CDR2 is FQNEAQ (reference sequence). The V gene lost 0 bases and the J gene lost 5 bases, with 10 bases spanning the gap. CDR3 bases: TGTGCCAGCAGCTTAGCGGGCAGTTCTACTGAAGCTTTCTTT. It codes for CASSLAGSSTEAFF.

The chain combines TRBV6-2 or TRBV6-3 with TRBJ2-2, with D perhaps TRBD2 (6 bases). CDR3 length: 15 residues. V lost 2 bases and J 1 base, leaving 8 bases between the germline ends. Germline values: CDR1 MNHEY, CDR2 SVGEGT. As DNA, the CDR3 is TGTGCCAGCAGTTACCCGGGGGTGAACACCGGGGAGCTGTTTTTT. Protein product: CASSYPGVNTGELFF.

The chain has TRBV7-2 and TRBJ1-1; 9 nucleotides line up with TRBD1. Looked up from germline, CDR1 is SGHTA and CDR2 is FQGNSA. After removal of 0 bases from V and 10 bases from J, the junction contained 0 bases not matched to a gene. This CDR3 contains 12 residues. CDR3 sequence (DNA): TGTGCCAGCAGCTTAGCGGGACAGGGAGCTTTCTTT. This encodes CASSLAGQGAFF.

The rearrangement links TRBV7-2 to TRBJ2-7; the match to TRBD2 covers 9 bases. The J segment lost 2 bases and the V segment lost 3 bases, leaving 8 bases of the junction unmatched. Germline loops: CDR1 SGHTA, CDR2 FQGNSA. This CDR3 contains 16 residues. In DNA form, the CDR3 reads TGTGCCAGCAGCTTGCTAGCGGGAAGTAATACCTACGAGCAGTACTTC. Protein product: CASSLLAGSNTYEQYF.

This clone was counted only a few times. V is TRBV7-2 and J is TRBJ1-4; weak D call: TRBD1 (6 bases). Trimming removed 4 bases at V and 1 base at J, with 16 bases between. From germline, CDR1 is SGHTA and CDR2 FQGNSA. The CDR3 contains 17 residues. CDR3 loop: CASSYTREQGTNEKLFF. Here the CDR3 DNA reads TGTGCCAGCAGCTACACGAGAGAACAGGGAACTAATGAAAAACTGTTTTTT.

The chain links TRBV2 to TRBJ2-7; D possibly corresponds to TRBD2 (5 bases). This CDR3 has 13 amino acids. Germline CDR1 is SNHLY and CDR2 is FYNNEI. V was cut by 7 bases and J by 6 bases, with 16 bases left in between. The CDR3 protein is CASKGEGMSEQYF. CDR3 nucleotides: TGTGCCAGCAAAGGTGAGGGAATGAGCGAGCAGTACTTC.

The V call is TRBV3-1 (or the pseudogene TRBV3-2), the J call TRBJ1-3, with D perhaps TRBD1 (6 bases). Trimming took 4 bases from V and 1 from J, leaving 14 bases between them. From germline, CDR1 is LGHDT and CDR2 YNNKEL (reference sequence). This CDR3 has 16 residues. The CDR3 region is CASSLTTGFSGNTIYF. CDR3 nucleotide sequence: TGTGCCAGCAGCCTTACGACAGGTTTTTCTGGAAACACCATATATTTT.

The V and J genes are TRBV7-9 and TRBJ1-4; D gene uncertain. The CDR3 consists of 12 residues. In germline, CDR1 is SEHNR, CDR2 FQNEAQ (reference sequence). The V gene lost 1 base and the J gene lost 8 bases, with 5 bases spanning the gap. The CDR3 loop is CASSLVEEKLFF. Here the CDR3 DNA reads TGTGCCAGCAGCTTAGTAGAGGAAAAACTGTTTTTT.

This clone has a single count. This chain links TRBV6-2 or TRBV6-3 with TRBJ2-5; 9 bases are shared with TRBD1. CDR1 and CDR2 (germline): MNHEY, SVGEGT. Germline trimming cut 5 bases from V and 2 bases from J; bases unmatched to any gene: 3. CDR3 size: 14 residues. In DNA form, the CDR3 reads TGTGCCAGCAGTCCCGGACAGGGGCAAGAGACCCAGTACTTC. It encodes CASSPGQGQETQYF.

V gene TRBV7-3 combines with J gene TRBJ2-2; weak D call: TRBD2 (6 bases). Between the trimmed V and J ends, which lost 5 bases and 5 bases, there was a span of 15 bases. CDR1 is SGHTA, CDR2 FQGTGA, per germline. This CDR3 comprises 15 residues. CDR3 nucleotides: TGTGCCAGCAGCCACACGGGGGAATTTACCGGGGAGCTGTTTTTT. It yields the protein CASSHTGEFTGELFF.

This sequence joins TRBV15 and TRBJ1-2, with 7 bases matching TRBD1. This CDR3 is 15 amino acids long. The germline CDR1 and CDR2 sequences are LNHNV and YYDKDF (reference sequence). V shed 0 bases, J shed 1 base, and the junction held 2 bases outside the gene matches. DNA for the CDR3: TGTGCCACCAGCAGAGATTGGGACAGTAACTATGGCTACACCTTC. It specifies CATSRDWDSNYGYTF.

The gene calls are TRBV9 and TRBJ1-1, with D maybe TRBD1 (5 bases). The CDR3 totals 16 residues. The germline V gene encodes CDR1 SGDLS and CDR2 YYNGEE. The ends were cut back, 4 bases at V and 2 bases at J, with 18 bases in the middle. The CDR3 here is CASSPQMSRANTEAFF. CDR3 sequence (DNA): TGTGCCAGCAGCCCCCAAATGAGCAGGGCCAACACTGAAGCTTTCTTT.

The CDR3 nucleotides are TGTGCCAGCTCACCCACGGACAGAGTACAAGAGACCCAGTACTTC. It codes for CASSPTDRVQETQYF. The gene calls are TRBV18 and TRBJ2-5, with D perhaps TRBD1 (6 bases). Trimming stripped 3 bases from V and 2 bases from J, with 13 bases between. The CDR3 sequence is 15 residues long. Germline V gene lookup returns CDR1 KGHSH and CDR2 LQKENI.

The chain couples TRBV3-1 (or the pseudogene TRBV3-2) to TRBJ2-2, with D perhaps TRBD1 (6 bases). Germline CDR1 is LGHDT and CDR2 is YNNKEL (reference sequence). The CDR3 has 16 residues. V was pared by 4 bases and J by 2 bases, with 14 bases between. CDR3 region: CASSPMGTFNTGELFF. CDR3 sequence (DNA): TGTGCCAGCAGCCCCATGGGGACATTCAACACCGGGGAGCTGTTTTTT.

This chain joins TRBV19 and TRBJ2-7, with TRBD2 as a possible D gene (6 bases). The CDR3 extends over 14 amino acids. CDR1 is LNHDA, CDR2 SQIVND, per germline (reference sequence). The V gene lost 5 bases and the J gene lost 2 bases, with 13 bases spanning the gap. CDR3 region: CASSRRDLAYEQYF. As DNA, the CDR3 is TGTGCCAGTAGTCGCCGGGACTTAGCCTACGAGCAGTACTTC.

This clone came up once. The chain employs TRBV3-1 (or the pseudogene TRBV3-2) and TRBJ2-6; D unclear. Trimming left V 3 bases short and J 0 bases short, with 3 bases between. Looked up from germline, CDR1 is LGHDT and CDR2 is YNNKEL (reference sequence). The CDR3 runs 14 residues. CDR3 in amino acids: CASSHSSGANVLTF. The CDR3 nucleotides are TGTGCCAGCAGCCACAGCTCTGGGGCCAACGTCCTGACTTTC.

This chain connects TRBV19 to TRBJ1-2; TRBD1 matches at 7 bases. CDR3 length: 13 residues. V shed 11 bases and J 3 bases; nucleotides not matched to a gene: 9. CDR1 LNHDA and CDR2 SQIVND come from the germline V gene (reference sequence). The CDR3 loop reads CASARDSHYGYTF. In DNA, the CDR3 is TGTGCCTCCGCCAGGGACAGCCACTATGGCTACACCTTC.

The rearrangement uses TRBV11-3 and TRBJ2-7; TRBD2 agrees at 7 bases. Germline CDR1 reads SGHNT; CDR2 reads YENEEA. After removal of 5 bases from V and 2 bases from J, the junction contained 3 bases not matched to a gene. The CDR3 has 13 amino acids. The CDR3 is CASSERGTYEQYF. CDR3 sequence (DNA): TGTGCCAGCAGCGAGCGGGGTACCTACGAGCAGTACTTC.

The CDR3 DNA reads as TGTGCCACCAGCAGAAACCAGGGTAGTGTTTTTAGCACTGAAGCTTTCTTT. This translates into CATSRNQGSVFSTEAFF. The V call is TRBV15, the J call TRBJ1-1, with D perhaps TRBD1 (5 bases). V lost 2 bases to trimming and J lost 4 bases, with 20 bases between them. CDR3 length: 17 amino acids. Germline V gives CDR1 LNHNV, CDR2 YYDKDF (reference sequence).

The V and J genes are TRBV4-1 and TRBJ2-7, with 7 bases lining up with TRBD2. Germline assignment: CDR1 MGHRA and CDR2 YSYEKL. The CDR3 covers 17 residues. The V gene end was trimmed by 4 bases and the J gene end by 3 bases; junction bases not matched to a gene: 15. The CDR3 nucleotides are TGCGCCAGCAGCCGAGACGTCAAACTAGCGACCCTCTACGAGCAGTACTTC. Protein sequence: CASSRDVKLATLYEQYF.